This note documents a single TCR beta chain sequence. Antigen specificity is unknown. This entry is derived from a study of cytomegalovirus exposure and HLA in healthy donors. Findings and caveats of the study: When a later analysis compared HLA-associated TCR beta chains with equally common others, the HLA-associated chains turned out to be more clonally expanded and to have lower generation probabilities.

It was with 60 Vbeta and 13 Jbeta primers that the PCR ran. Libraries were prepared by immunoSEQ multiplex PCR; TCRdb keeps only in-frame clonotypes and omits some of them. The sample records about 150,000 clones, 80% to 85% being singletons. The CDR3 extends over 13 amino acids. Per the germline V gene, CDR1 is SGDLS and CDR2 is YYNGEE. The V end was cut by 4 bases, the J end by 4 bases, with 9 bases between. Sequencing used PBMCs. The source of this sequence is a male donor in good health and CMV-seronegative. This chain connects TRBV9 to TRBJ1-5; no clear D gene. The CDR3 loop reads CASSRGSNQPQHF. The CDR3 coding sequence is TGTGCCAGCAGCAGAGGGAGTAATCAGCCCCAGCATTTT.